This entry is about one TCR beta chain. No antigen is known for it. This sample was taken from a study of cytomegalovirus exposure and HLA in healthy donors. General observations from the study: The productive fraction for most TCR beta V segments was about 87% or about 30% in an earlier analysis.

A multiplex PCR was run with 60 Vbeta primers and 13 Jbeta primers. Libraries were prepared by immunoSEQ multiplex PCR; TCRdb keeps only in-frame clonotypes and omits some of them. The repertoire holds some 170,000 clones, with 60% to 80% as singletons. CDR3 length: 14 amino acids. The ends were cut back, 1 base at V and 1 base at J, with 7 bases in the middle. Per germline, CDR1 SGHAT and CDR2 FQNNGV. The material sequenced was PBMCs. The sequence came from a man between 18 and 29 years old in good health and CMV-seropositive. This chain joins TRBV11-2 and TRBJ2-5; no definite D call. The CDR3 DNA reads TGTGCCAGCAGCTTAGTGGGCTCCCAAGAGACCCAGTACTTC. Translation: CASSLVGSQETQYF.